This T cell receptor (beta chain) was retrieved from a study of OX40 agonist ivuxolimab in advanced cancers. On the study more broadly: Partial responses occurred in three patients (one hepatocellular carcinoma, two cutaneous melanoma).

Here immunoSEQ multiplex PCR was the method, and the copy in TCRdb shows in-frame clones only, minus some. Here the sample spans tens of thousands of clones, about 86% being singletons. A remark on this clone: Its antigen is still unknown.

V lost 5 bases, J lost 5 bases, and 6 bases stayed unmatched. CDR1 is SGHNT and CDR2 is YYREEE in the germline V gene (reference sequence). This CDR3 is 13 amino acids long. Study-wide findings and caveats: Clones of CD4+ and CD8+ blood T cells grew by week 6 at doses of 0.1 to 3.0 mg/kg.

Material: CD4+ or CD8+ T cells sorted from blood, obtained in a trial of the OX40 agonist ivuxolimab. This rearrangement joins TRBV5-4 to TRBJ2-5; 7 positions agree with TRBD2. The source of this sequence is an adult with an advanced solid tumor such as melanoma, head and neck, liver or kidney cancer. The CDR3 loop reads CASRGGVEETQYF. In DNA, the CDR3 is TGTGCCAGCAGGGGGGGGGTGGAGGAGACCCAGTACTTC.